Listed below are T cell receptor beta chains from one sample, sequenced in a study of CD8 T cells in Susac syndrome. TCRdb reprocessed the immunoSEQ multiplex PCR reads with MiXCR, giving one entry per CDR3 protein. The data hold 71,000 or so distinct CDR3 sequences, with 93% observed a single time. Material for sequencing was CD4+ T cells from PBMCs. The origin of the receptors is a human donor with Susac syndrome. Each CDR3 is given with its conserved first and last residue. The order of the fields is J gene, clone size, D gene, V gene, CDR3 DNA, CDR3 protein. A D gene is named only where the DNA matches it firmly. Only part of the rows carry a size: once, few, many, or a class if the clone is expanded.

J: TRBJ2-5; size: .; D: .; V: TRBV11-3; DNA: TGTGCCAGCAGTCGAGACGGGAACCAAGAGACCCAGTACTTC; CDR3: CASSRDGNQETQYF
J: TRBJ2-3; size: once; D: TRBD2; V: TRBV28; DNA: TGTGCCAGCAGAGCGGGGGGACTCACAGATACGCAGTATTTT; CDR3: CASRAGGLTDTQYF
J: TRBJ1-3; size: .; D: .; V: TRBV7-2; DNA: TGTGCCAGCAGCTCCCACGGCATCTCTGGAAACACCATATATTTT; CDR3: CASSSHGISGNTIYF
J: TRBJ2-5; size: once; D: .; V: TRBV20-1; DNA: TGCAGTGCCGCTTTCGGGACCCAGTACTTC; CDR3: CSAAFGTQYF
J: TRBJ1-2; size: .; D: .; V: TRBV4-3; DNA: TGCGCCAGCAGCCAAGCCCGACCGCAGATCTATGGCTACACCTTC; CDR3: CASSQARPQIYGYTF
J: TRBJ1-2; size: .; D: .; V: TRBV28; DNA: TGTGCCAGCAGCTTCGGGCAGGGGATCTATGGCTACACCTTC; CDR3: CASSFGQGIYGYTF
J: TRBJ1-5; size: .; D: .; V: TRBV5-6; DNA: TGTGCCAGCAGCTCCAGGGGTTTCAATCAGCCCCAGCATTTT; CDR3: CASSSRGFNQPQHF
J: TRBJ1-4; size: .; D: .; V: TRBV28; DNA: TGTGCCAGCAGTTCTCGACAGGCCCTAAATGAAAAACTGTTTTTT; CDR3: CASSSRQALNEKLFF
J: TRBJ1-6; size: .; D: .; V: TRBV7-2; DNA: TGTGCCAGCAGCTTTAATTCACCCCTCCACTTT; CDR3: CASSFNSPLHF
J: TRBJ2-3; size: .; D: .; V: TRBV27; DNA: TGTGCCAGCAGCGTCAGGGGGGGGCGATCAGGCACAGATACGCAGTATTTT; CDR3: CASSVRGGRSGTDTQYF
J: TRBJ2-3; size: .; D: TRBD2; V: TRBV2; DNA: TGTGCCAGCAGGGCAAGACTAGCGGGGTCCGTTCACACGCAGTATTTT; CDR3: CASRARLAGSVHTQYF
J: TRBJ2-7; size: .; D: .; V: TRBV11-2; DNA: TGTGCCAGCAGCTTACGGGACCCCTCCTACGAGCAGTACTTC; CDR3: CASSLRDPSYEQYF
J: TRBJ1-1; size: .; D: TRBD1; V: TRBV18; DNA: TGTGCCAGCTCACCACCGACAGGGAGGAACACTGAAGCTTTCTTT; CDR3: CASSPPTGRNTEAFF
J: TRBJ1-6; size: .; D: TRBD1; V: TRBV2; DNA: TGTGCCAGCAGTGAATCGGTGACAGGGGGCAATTCACCCCTCCACTTT; CDR3: CASSESVTGGNSPLHF
J: TRBJ1-5; size: .; D: .; V: TRBV12-3/TRBV12-4; DNA: TGTGCCAGCAGCCGCTATGAGGGCAATCAGCCCCAGCATTTT; CDR3: CASSRYEGNQPQHF
J: TRBJ2-7; size: .; D: TRBD2; V: TRBV20-1; DNA: TGCAGTGCTACCGGGACTAGCGGGGGGTACGAGCAGTACTTC; CDR3: CSATGTSGGYEQYF
J: TRBJ1-3; size: .; D: .; V: TRBV9; DNA: TGTGCCAGCAGCGCGACTCCGTGGGACACCATATATTTT; CDR3: CASSATPWDTIYF
J: TRBJ2-5; size: .; D: .; V: TRBV5-5; DNA: TGTGCCAGCAGCGGGATCGGGGGAGAGACCCAGTACTTC; CDR3: CASSGIGGETQYF
J: TRBJ1-1; size: .; D: TRBD1; V: TRBV27; DNA: TGTGCCAGCAGGTCCGGGACAGGGGCGTGGGCTGAAGCTTTCTTT; CDR3: CASRSGTGAWAEAFF
J: TRBJ1-5; size: .; D: .; V: TRBV20-1; DNA: TGCAGTGCTTACAGGGTAGCCCATAGCAATCAGCCCCAGCATTTT; CDR3: CSAYRVAHSNQPQHF
J: TRBJ1-6; size: .; D: .; V: TRBV19; DNA: TGTGCCAGTACGGGCAGGGTTGATTCACCCCTCCACTTT; CDR3: CASTGRVDSPLHF
J: TRBJ1-1; size: .; D: .; V: TRBV2; DNA: TGTGCCACTGGCCTCGGGAACACTGAAGCTTTCTTT; CDR3: CATGLGNTEAFF